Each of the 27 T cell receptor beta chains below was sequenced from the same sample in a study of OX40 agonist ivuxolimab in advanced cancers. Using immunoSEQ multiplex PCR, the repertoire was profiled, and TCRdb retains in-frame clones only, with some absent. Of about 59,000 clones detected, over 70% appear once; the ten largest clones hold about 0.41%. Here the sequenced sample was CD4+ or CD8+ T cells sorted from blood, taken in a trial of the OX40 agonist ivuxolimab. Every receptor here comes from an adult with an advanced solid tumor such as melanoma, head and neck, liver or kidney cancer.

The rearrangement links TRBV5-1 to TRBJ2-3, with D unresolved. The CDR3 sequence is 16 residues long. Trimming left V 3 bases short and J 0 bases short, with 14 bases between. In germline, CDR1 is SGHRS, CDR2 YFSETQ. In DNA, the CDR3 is TGCGCCAGCAGCTCCACACTGACCTCTAGCACAGATACGCAGTATTTT. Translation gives CASSSTLTSSTDTQYF.

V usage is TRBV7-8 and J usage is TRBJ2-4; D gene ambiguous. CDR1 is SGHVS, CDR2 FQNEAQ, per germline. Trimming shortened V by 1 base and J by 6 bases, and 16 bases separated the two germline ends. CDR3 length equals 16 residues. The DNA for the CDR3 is TGTGCCAGCAGCTTAGAATCTCCGGCCGGTGGAAACATTCAGTACTTC. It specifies CASSLESPAGGNIQYF.

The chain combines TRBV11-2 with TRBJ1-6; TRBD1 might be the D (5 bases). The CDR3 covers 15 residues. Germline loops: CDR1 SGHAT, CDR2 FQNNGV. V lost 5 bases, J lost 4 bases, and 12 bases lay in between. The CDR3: CASSPRGAYNSPLHF. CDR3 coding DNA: TGTGCCAGCAGCCCCCGAGGGGCGTATAATTCACCCCTCCACTTT.

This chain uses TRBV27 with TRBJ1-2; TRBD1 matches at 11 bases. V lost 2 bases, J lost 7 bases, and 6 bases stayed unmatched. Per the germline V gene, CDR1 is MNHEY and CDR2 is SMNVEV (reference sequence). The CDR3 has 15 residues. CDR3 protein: CASSLRDRGIGGYTF. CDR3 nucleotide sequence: TGTGCCAGCAGTTTAAGGGACAGGGGGATAGGTGGCTACACCTTC.

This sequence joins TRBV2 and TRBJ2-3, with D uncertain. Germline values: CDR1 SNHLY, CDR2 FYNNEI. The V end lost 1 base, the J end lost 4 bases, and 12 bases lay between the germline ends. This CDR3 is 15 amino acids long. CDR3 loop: CASSEGWGRPDTQYF. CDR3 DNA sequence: TGTGCCAGCAGTGAAGGGTGGGGTCGGCCAGATACGCAGTATTTT. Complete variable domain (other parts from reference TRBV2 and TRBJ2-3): EPEVTQTPSHQVTQMGQEVILRCVPISNHLYFYWYRQILGQKVEFLVSFYNNEISEKSEIFDDQFSVERPDGSNFTLKIRSTKLEDSAMYFCASSEGWGRPDTQYFGPGTRLTVL.

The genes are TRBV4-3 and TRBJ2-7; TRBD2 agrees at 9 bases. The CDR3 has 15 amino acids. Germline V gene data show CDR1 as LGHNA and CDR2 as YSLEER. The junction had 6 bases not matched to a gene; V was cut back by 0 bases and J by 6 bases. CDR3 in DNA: TGCGCCAGCAGCCAAGATAGCGGGAGAGGGGTCGAGCAGTACTTC. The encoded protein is CASSQDSGRGVEQYF.

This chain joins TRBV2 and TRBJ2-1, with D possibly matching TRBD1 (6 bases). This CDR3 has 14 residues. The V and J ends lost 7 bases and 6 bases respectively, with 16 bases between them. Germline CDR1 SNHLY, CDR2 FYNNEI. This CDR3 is CASNNQLTGNEQFF. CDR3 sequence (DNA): TGTGCCAGCAATAACCAACTGACAGGCAATGAGCAGTTCTTC.

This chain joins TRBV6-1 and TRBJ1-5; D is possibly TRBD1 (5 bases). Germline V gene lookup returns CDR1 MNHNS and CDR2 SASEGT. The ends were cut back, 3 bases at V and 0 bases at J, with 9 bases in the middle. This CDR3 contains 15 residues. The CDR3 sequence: CASSDPGGSNQPQHF. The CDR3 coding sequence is TGTGCCAGCAGTGACCCCGGGGGTAGCAATCAGCCCCAGCATTTT.

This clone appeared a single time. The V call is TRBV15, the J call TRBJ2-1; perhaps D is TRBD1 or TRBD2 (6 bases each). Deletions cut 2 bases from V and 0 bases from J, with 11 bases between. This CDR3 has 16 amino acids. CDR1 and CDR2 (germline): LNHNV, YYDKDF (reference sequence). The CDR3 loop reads CATSRSGGPSYNEQFF. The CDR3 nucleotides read TGTGCCACCAGCAGAAGTGGGGGGCCCTCCTACAATGAGCAGTTCTTC. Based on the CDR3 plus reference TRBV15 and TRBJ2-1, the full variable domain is DAMVIQNPRYQVTQFGKPVTLSCSQTLNHNVMYWYQQKSSQAPKLLFHYYDKDFNNEADTPDNFQSRRPNTSFCFLDIRSPGLGDTAMYLCATSRSGGPSYNEQFFGPGTRLTVL.

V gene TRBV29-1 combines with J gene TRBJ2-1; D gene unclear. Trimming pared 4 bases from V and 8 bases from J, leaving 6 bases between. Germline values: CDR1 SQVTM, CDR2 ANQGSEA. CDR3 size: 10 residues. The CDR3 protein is CSVGQDEQFF. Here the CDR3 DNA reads TGCAGCGTTGGGCAGGATGAGCAGTTCTTC.

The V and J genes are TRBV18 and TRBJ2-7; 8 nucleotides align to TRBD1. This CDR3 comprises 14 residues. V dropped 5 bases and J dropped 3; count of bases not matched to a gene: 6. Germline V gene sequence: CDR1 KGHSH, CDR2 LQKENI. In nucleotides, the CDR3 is TGTGCCAGCTCATTGGCAGGGGGCAACTACGAGCAGTACTTC. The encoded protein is CASSLAGGNYEQYF.

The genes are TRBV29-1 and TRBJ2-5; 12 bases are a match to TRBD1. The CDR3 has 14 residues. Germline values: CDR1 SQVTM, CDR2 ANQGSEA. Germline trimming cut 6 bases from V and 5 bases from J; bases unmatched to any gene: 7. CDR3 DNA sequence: TGCAGCGTCGCCCCGGGGACAGGGGGCGAGACCCAGTACTTC. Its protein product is CSVAPGTGGETQYF.

DNA of the CDR3: TGTGCCAGCAGAAATCCCCGGGGATTCTACGAGCAGTACTTC. Translating gives CASRNPRGFYEQYF. The chain is built from TRBV6-5 and TRBJ2-7, with D perhaps matching TRBD2 (5 bases). The CDR3 runs 14 residues. In germline, CDR1 is MNHEY, CDR2 SVGAGI. V gave up 6 bases and J gave up 3 bases, with 15 bases separating them.

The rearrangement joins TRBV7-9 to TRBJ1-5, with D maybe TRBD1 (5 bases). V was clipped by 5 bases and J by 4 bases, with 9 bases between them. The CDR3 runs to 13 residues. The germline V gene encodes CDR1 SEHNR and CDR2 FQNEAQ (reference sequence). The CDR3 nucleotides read TGTGCCAGCAGCACTCGACAGAATCAGCCCCAGCATTTT. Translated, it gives CASSTRQNQPQHF.

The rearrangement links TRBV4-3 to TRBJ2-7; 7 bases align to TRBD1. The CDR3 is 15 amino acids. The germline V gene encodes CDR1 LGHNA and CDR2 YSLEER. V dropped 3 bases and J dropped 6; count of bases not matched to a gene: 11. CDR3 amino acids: CASSQPDTGQPEQYF. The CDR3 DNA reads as TGCGCCAGCAGCCAGCCCGATACGGGACAGCCCGAGCAGTACTTC.

The CDR3: CASSWSRTGGTGELFF. In DNA form, the CDR3 reads TGCGCCAGCAGCTGGAGCAGAACCGGGGGCACCGGGGAGCTGTTTTTT. The chain joins TRBV5-1 to TRBJ2-2, with D perhaps matching TRBD2 (6 bases). CDR1 SGHRS and CDR2 YFSETQ come from the germline V gene. There are 16 residues in the CDR3. V lost 3 bases to trimming and J lost 4 bases, with 16 bases between them.

CDR3 region: CASSLPTGRGRTGELFF. Here the CDR3 DNA reads TGTGCCAGCAGTTTACCGACCGGCAGGGGGAGGACCGGGGAGCTGTTTTTT. This chain connects TRBV27 to TRBJ2-2, with a weak D call TRBD1 (7 bases). Trimming stripped 2 bases from V and 5 bases from J, with 18 bases between. The CDR3 consists of 17 residues. Germline V gives CDR1 MNHEY, CDR2 SMNVEV (reference sequence).

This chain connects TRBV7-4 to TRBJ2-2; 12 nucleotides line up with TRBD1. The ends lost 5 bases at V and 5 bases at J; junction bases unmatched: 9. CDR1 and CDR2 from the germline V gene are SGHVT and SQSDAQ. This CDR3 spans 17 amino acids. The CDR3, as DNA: TGTGCCAGCAGCACCTTCCGGGACAGGGGGCGAACCGGGGAGCTGTTTTTT. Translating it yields CASSTFRDRGRTGELFF.

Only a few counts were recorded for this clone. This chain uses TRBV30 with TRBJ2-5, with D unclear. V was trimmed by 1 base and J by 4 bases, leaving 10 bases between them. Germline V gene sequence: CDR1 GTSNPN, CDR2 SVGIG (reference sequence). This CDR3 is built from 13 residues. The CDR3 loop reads CAWSGLPRETQYF. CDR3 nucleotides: TGTGCCTGGAGTGGGCTTCCTCGAGAGACCCAGTACTTC. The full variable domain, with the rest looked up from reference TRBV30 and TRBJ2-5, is SQTIHQWPATLVQPVGSPLSLECTVEGTSNPNLYWYRQAAGRGLQLLFYSVGIGQISSEVPQNLSASRPQDRQFILSSKKLLLSDSGFYLCAWSGLPRETQYFGPGTRLLVL.

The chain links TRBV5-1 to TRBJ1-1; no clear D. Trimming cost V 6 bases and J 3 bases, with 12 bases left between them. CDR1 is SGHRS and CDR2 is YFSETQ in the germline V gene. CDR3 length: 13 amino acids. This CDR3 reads CASTPGPDTEAFF. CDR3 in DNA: TGCGCCAGCACACCAGGACCGGACACTGAAGCTTTCTTT.

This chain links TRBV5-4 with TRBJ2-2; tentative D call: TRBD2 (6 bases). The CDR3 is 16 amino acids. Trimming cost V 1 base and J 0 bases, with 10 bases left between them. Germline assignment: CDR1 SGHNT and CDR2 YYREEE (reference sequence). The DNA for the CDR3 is TGTGCCAGCAGCTTGAGGTGGGGGGCGAACACCGGGGAGCTGTTTTTT. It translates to CASSLRWGANTGELFF.

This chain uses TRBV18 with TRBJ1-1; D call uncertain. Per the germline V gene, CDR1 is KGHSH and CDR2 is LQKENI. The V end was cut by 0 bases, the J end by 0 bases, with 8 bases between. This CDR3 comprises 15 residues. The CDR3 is CASSPPLRLNTEAFF. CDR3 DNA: TGTGCCAGCTCACCACCGCTCAGGCTGAACACTGAAGCTTTCTTT.

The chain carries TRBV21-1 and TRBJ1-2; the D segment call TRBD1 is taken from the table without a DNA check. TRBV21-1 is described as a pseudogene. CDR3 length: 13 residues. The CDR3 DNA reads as TGTGCCAGCAGCAAAAGGACAGAGGAGGGCTACACCTTC. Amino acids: CASSKRTEEGYTF.

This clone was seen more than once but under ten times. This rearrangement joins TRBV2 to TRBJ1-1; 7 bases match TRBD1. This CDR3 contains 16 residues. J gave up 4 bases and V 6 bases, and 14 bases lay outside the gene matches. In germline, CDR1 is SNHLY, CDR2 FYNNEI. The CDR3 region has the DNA TGTGCCAGCAGAGCCGAGACAGGGTTTCTAGTCACTGAAGCTTTCTTT. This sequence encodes CASRAETGFLVTEAFF. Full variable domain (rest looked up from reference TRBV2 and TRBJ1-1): EPEVTQTPSHQVTQMGQEVILRCVPISNHLYFYWYRQILGQKVEFLVSFYNNEISEKSEIFDDQFSVERPDGSNFTLKIRSTKLEDSAMYFCASRAETGFLVTEAFFGQGTRLTVV.

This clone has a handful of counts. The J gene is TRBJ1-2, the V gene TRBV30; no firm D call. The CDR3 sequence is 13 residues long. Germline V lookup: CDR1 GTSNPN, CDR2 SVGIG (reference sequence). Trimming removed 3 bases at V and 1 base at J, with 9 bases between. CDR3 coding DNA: TGTGCCTGGAGGGTCACAGTTAACTATGGCTACACCTTC. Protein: CAWRVTVNYGYTF.

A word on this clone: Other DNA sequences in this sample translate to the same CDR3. Written as DNA, the CDR3 is TGTGCCAGCAGTTCCTCCTACGAGCAGTACTTC. It is translated as CASSSSYEQYF. The chain is built from TRBV28 and TRBJ2-7; unclear D gene. The germline gives CDR1 MDHEN, CDR2 SYDVKM. Trimming left V 4 bases short and J 0 bases short, with 1 base between. The CDR3 runs 11 residues.

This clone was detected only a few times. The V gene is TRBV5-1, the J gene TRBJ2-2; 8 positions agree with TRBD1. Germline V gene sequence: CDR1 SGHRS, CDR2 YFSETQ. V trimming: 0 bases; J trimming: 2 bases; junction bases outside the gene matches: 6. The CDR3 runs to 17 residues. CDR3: CASSLGDRLGNTGELFF. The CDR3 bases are TGCGCCAGCAGCTTGGGGGACAGGTTAGGCAACACCGGGGAGCTGTTTTTT.